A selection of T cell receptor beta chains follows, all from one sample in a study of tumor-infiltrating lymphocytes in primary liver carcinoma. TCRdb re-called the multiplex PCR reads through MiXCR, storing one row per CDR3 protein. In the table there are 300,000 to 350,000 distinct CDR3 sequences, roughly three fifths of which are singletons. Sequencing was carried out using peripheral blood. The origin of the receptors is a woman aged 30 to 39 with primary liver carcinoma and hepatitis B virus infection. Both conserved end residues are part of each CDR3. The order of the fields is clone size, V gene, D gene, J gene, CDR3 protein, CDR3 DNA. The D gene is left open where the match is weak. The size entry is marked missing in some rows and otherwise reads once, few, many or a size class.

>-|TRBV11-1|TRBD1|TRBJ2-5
CASSWIGGTGTQYF
TGTGCCAGCAGCTGGATAGGGGGCACTGGGACCCAGTACTTC
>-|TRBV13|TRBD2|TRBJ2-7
CASSLCGSLPREQYF
TGTGCCAGCAGCCTATGCGGGAGCCTCCCTCGGGAGCAGTACTTC
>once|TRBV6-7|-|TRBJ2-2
CASRHSGGLFF
TGTGCCAGTCGACATTCCGGGGGGCTGTTTTTT
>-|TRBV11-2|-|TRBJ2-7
CVSSPTWISGYEQYF
TGTGTCAGCAGCCCGACGTGGATTAGCGGTTACGAGCAGTACTTC
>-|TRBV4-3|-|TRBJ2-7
CASSQEQGIYEQYF
TGCGCCAGCAGCCAAGAACAGGGAATCTACGAGCAGTACTTC
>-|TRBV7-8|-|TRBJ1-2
CASSSSFGGTDYTF
TGTGCCAGCAGCTCCTCCTTTGGGGGCACGGACTACACCTTC
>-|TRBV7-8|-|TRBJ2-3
CASSWQEGGTDTQYF
TGTGCCAGCAGCTGGCAGGAGGGCGGCACAGATACGCAGTATTTT
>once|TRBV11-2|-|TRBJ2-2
CVSFSSGETGELFF
TGTGTCAGTTTTTCCTCAGGGGAAACCGGGGAGCTGTTTTTT
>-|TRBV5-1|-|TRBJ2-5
CASSLSLARGGDQETQYF
TGCGCCAGCAGCTTGAGTCTAGCGCGAGGGGGGGACCAAGAGACCCAGTACTTC
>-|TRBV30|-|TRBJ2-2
CAWSAPDSNAGELFF
TGTGCCTGGAGTGCACCAGACTCGAATGCCGGGGAGCTGTTTTTT
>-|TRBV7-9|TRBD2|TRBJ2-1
CASSSPGLVWNEQFF
TGTGCCAGCAGCTCCCCGGGACTAGTTTGGAATGAGCAGTTCTTC
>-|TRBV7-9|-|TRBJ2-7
CASSLMAGLGEQYF
TGTGCCAGCAGCTTAATGGCAGGGCTTGGGGAGCAGTACTTC
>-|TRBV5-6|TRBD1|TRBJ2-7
CASSLGTVGYEQYF
TGTGCCAGCAGCTTAGGGACAGTGGGATACGAGCAGTACTTC
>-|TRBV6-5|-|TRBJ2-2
CASTKFGETGELFF
TGTGCCAGCACCAAGTTCGGGGAAACCGGGGAGCTGTTTTTT
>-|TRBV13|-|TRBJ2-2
CASSVGTQSFGELFF
TGTGCCAGCAGCGTCGGGACACAATCCTTCGGGGAGCTGTTTTTT
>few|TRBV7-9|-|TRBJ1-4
CASSRQTGSEKLFF
TGTGCCAGCAGCCGCCAGACAGGAAGTGAAAAACTGTTTTTT
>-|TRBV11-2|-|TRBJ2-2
CASSSATAGLTAEPFF
TGTGCCAGCAGCTCCGCCACCGCAGGGCTTACCGCGGAGCCGTTTTTT
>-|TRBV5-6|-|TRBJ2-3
CASSLGGVDTQYF
TGTGCCAGCAGCTTGGGGGGGGTGGATACGCAGTATTTT
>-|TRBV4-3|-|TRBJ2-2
CASSQDTSFGSGELFF
TGCGCCAGCAGCCAAGATACAAGCTTCGGATCCGGGGAGCTGTTTTTT
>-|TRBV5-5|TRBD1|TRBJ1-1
CASSLRQGLSKAFF
TGTGCCAGCAGCCTCCGACAGGGTTTGTCGAAAGCTTTCTTT
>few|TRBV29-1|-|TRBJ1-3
CSGTTDSGNTIYF
TGCAGCGGTACGACAGACTCTGGAAACACCATATATTTT
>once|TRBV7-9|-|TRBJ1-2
CASSLGIPTGGYTF
TGTGCCAGCAGCTTGGGAATCCCGACGGGTGGCTACACCTTC
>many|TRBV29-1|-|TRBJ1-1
CSDQGRGNTEAFF
TGCAGCGACCAGGGACGGGGGAACACTGAAGCTTTCTTT
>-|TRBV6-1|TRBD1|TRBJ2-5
CVSSEAGTVETQYF
TGTGTCAGCAGTGAAGCCGGGACAGTAGAGACCCAGTACTTC